This entry lists 29 T cell receptor beta chains sequenced from one sample in a study of T cells after yellow fever vaccination. TCRdb ran MiXCR on the 5' RACE reads and lists one entry per CDR3 protein. In the table there are just under 600,000 distinct CDR3 sequences, roughly 14% of which are singletons. The sample was PBMCs, taken on the day of the yellow fever booster vaccination. The receptors stem from a man aged 30 to 45 who received the YFV17D yellow fever vaccine.

The rearrangement joins TRBV10-2 to TRBJ2-3; 8 bases map to TRBD2. V lost 6 bases and J lost 0; bases outside the gene matches: 5. CDR1 and CDR2 from the germline V gene are WSHSY and SAAADI. The CDR3 sequence is 15 residues long. Here the CDR3 DNA reads TGCGCCAGCAGAAAGTCTAGCGGGAGCACAGATACGCAGTATTTT. Translated: CASRKSSGSTDTQYF.

V is TRBV7-2 and J is TRBJ1-1; no clear D gene. Germline V CDR1 and CDR2: SGHTA, FQGNSA. The CDR3 totals 15 residues. Between the trimmed V and J ends, which lost 5 bases and 4 bases, there was a span of 17 bases. Here the CDR3 reads CASSLYAGLGTEAFF. The CDR3 region has the DNA TGTGCCAGCAGCCTCTACGCCGGGTTGGGCACTGAAGCTTTCTTT. The complete variable domain, with remaining parts taken from reference TRBV7-2 and TRBJ1-1, reads GAGVSQSPSNKVTEKGKDVELRCDPISGHTALYWYRQSLGQGLEFLIYFQGNSAPDKSGLPSDRFSAERTGGSVSTLTIQRTQQEDSAVYLCASSLYAGLGTEAFFGQGTRLTVV.

V usage is TRBV10-2 and J usage is TRBJ1-1; D remains ambiguous. V lost 6 bases and J lost 6, with 20 bases in between. Germline V gene data show CDR1 as WSHSY and CDR2 as SAAADI. CDR3 size: 15 residues. CDR3 region: CASRAPSYRTAEAFF. For the CDR3, the DNA is TGCGCCAGCAGGGCCCCCAGCTACCGAACCGCTGAAGCTTTCTTT.

A few counts support this clonotype. The V gene is TRBV7-3, the J gene TRBJ2-1, with 8 bases fitting TRBD2. V was clipped by 5 bases and J by 1 base; unmatched bases: 7. The CDR3 is 16 amino acids. Germline loops: CDR1 SGHTA, CDR2 FQGTGA. The CDR3 spells CASSPKERGSYNEQFF. The CDR3 coding sequence is TGTGCCAGCAGCCCGAAGGAGCGGGGGTCCTACAATGAGCAGTTCTTC.

The table lists this clonotype with many counts. The rearrangement links TRBV6-2 or TRBV6-3 to TRBJ2-7; 11 nucleotides line up with TRBD2. The CDR3 loop spans 14 amino acids. CDR1 is MNHEY and CDR2 is SVGEGT in the germline V gene. V shed 7 bases, J shed 7 bases, and the junction held 9 bases outside the gene matches. The CDR3 DNA reads TGTGCCAGCAATCAACTAGCGGGAGTGCGGGAGCAGTACTTC. Amino acids: CASNQLAGVREQYF.

The chain has TRBV30 and TRBJ1-2; no reliable D call. V was pared by 0 bases and J by 4 bases, with 9 bases between. This CDR3 comprises 13 residues. Germline CDR1 and CDR2: GTSNPN and SVGIG (reference sequence). The chain's CDR3 is CAWSVAVGYGYTF. CDR3 nucleotide sequence: TGTGCCTGGAGTGTAGCAGTGGGCTATGGCTACACCTTC.

The table lists this clonotype with a few counts. The J gene is TRBJ2-7, the V gene TRBV28; tentatively, D is TRBD1 (5 bases). Germline V gives CDR1 MDHEN, CDR2 SYDVKM. This CDR3 comprises 14 residues. V lost 5 bases and J 2 bases, leaving 13 bases between the germline ends. The CDR3 DNA is TGTGCCAGCAGTACGACAGTTAGCCCCTACGAGCAGTACTTC. Translating gives CASSTTVSPYEQYF.

This clonotype was seen a handful of times. CDR3: CASSQTWLARSGEQYF. Written as DNA, the CDR3 is TGTGCCAGCAGCCAAACGTGGCTCGCTAGATCCGGCGAGCAGTACTTC. V is TRBV7-9 and J is TRBJ2-7; D ambiguous. The CDR3 is 16 residues long. Trimming removed 5 bases from V and 6 bases from J, with 23 bases in between. Per germline, CDR1 SEHNR and CDR2 FQNEAQ (reference sequence).

This clonotype turned up a few times. The V call is TRBV14, the J call TRBJ2-7; 10 bases map to TRBD2. Per germline, CDR1 SGHDN and CDR2 FVKESK. The trim removed 3 bases at V and 5 bases at J, leaving 4 bases unmatched. CDR3 length: 14 residues. CDR3 residues: CASSQGLASNEQYF. The CDR3 nucleotides are TGTGCCAGCAGCCAGGGACTAGCGTCAAACGAGCAGTACTTC. The whole variable domain, remainder taken from reference TRBV14 and TRBJ2-7, is EAGVTQFPSHSVIEKGQTVTLRCDPISGHDNLYWYRRVMGKEIKFLLHFVKESKQDESGMPNNRFLAERTGGTYSTLKVQPAELEDSGVYFCASSQGLASNEQYFGPGTRLTVT.

The sample holds a few counts of this clonotype. The chain couples TRBV5-1 to TRBJ2-1; 7 nucleotides line up with TRBD2. CDR1 and CDR2 from the germline V gene are SGHRS and YFSETQ. The CDR3 sequence is 16 residues long. V lost 0 bases, J lost 0 bases, and 3 bases stayed unmatched. In DNA, the CDR3 is TGCGCCAGCAGCTTGGAGCTAGCGGCCTCCTACAATGAGCAGTTCTTC. It is translated as CASSLELAASYNEQFF.

This chain joins TRBV7-2 and TRBJ2-3; no clear D gene. V lost 3 bases and J 3 bases, leaving 4 bases between the germline ends. This CDR3 region has 12 residues. The germline CDR1 and CDR2 sequences are SGHTA and FQGNSA. DNA for the CDR3: TGTGCCAGCAGCTTTATGACAGATACGCAGTATTTT. Translated, it gives CASSFMTDTQYF. The whole variable domain, remainder taken from reference TRBV7-2 and TRBJ2-3, is GAGVSQSPSNKVTEKGKDVELRCDPISGHTALYWYRQSLGQGLEFLIYFQGNSAPDKSGLPSDRFSAERTGGSVSTLTIQRTQQEDSAVYLCASSFMTDTQYFGPGTRLTVL.

The chain has TRBV20-1 and TRBJ2-7; 7 nucleotides agree with TRBD2. V shed 4 bases, J shed 7 bases, and the junction held 7 bases outside the gene matches. The CDR3 contains 12 residues. Germline CDR1 is DFQATT and CDR2 is SNEGSKA (reference sequence). CDR3 DNA sequence: TGCAGTGCTACCGGGGGGAGAAGGGAGCAGTACTTC. It specifies CSATGGRREQYF.

A few counts support this clonotype. The chain combines TRBV15 with TRBJ2-7, with D possibly being TRBD1 or TRBD2 (5 bases each). The ends were cut back, 3 bases at V and 0 bases at J, with 12 bases in the middle. This CDR3 comprises 15 residues. Germline V gives CDR1 LNHNV, CDR2 YYDKDF (reference sequence). The CDR3 nucleotides are TGTGCCACCAGCAGGGGGTGGGACCGCTCCTACGAGCAGTACTTC. As protein: CATSRGWDRSYEQYF.

In its sample, this clonotype was seen a few times. The rearrangement links TRBV10-3 to TRBJ2-7; a weak D match, TRBD1 (6 bases). The CDR3 covers 15 residues. The ends were cut back, 0 bases at V and 3 bases at J, with 12 bases in the middle. CDR1 ENHRY and CDR2 SYGVKD come from the germline V gene. The CDR3 protein is CAISESADSNYEQYF. CDR3 bases: TGTGCCATCAGTGAGTCTGCGGACAGTAACTACGAGCAGTACTTC.

The chain combines TRBV6-2 or TRBV6-3 with TRBJ2-7, with a possible D match to TRBD2 (6 bases). CDR3 length: 16 amino acids. Germline values: CDR1 MNHEY, CDR2 SVGEGT. V was clipped by 0 bases and J by 5 bases, with 17 bases between them. CDR3 protein: CASSYSGLARVHEQYF. The CDR3, as DNA: TGTGCCAGCAGTTACTCGGGGCTAGCGAGGGTCCACGAGCAGTACTTC.

The rearrangement joins TRBV20-1 to TRBJ2-1, with 8 bases aligning to TRBD1. CDR3 length: 14 amino acids. Germline lookup yields CDR1 DFQATT and CDR2 SNEGSKA (reference sequence). Trimming at V came to 1 base and at J to 7 bases, leaving 6 bases not matched to a gene. This chain's CDR3 is CSARGAGGWNEQFF. The CDR3 bases are TGCAGTGCTAGAGGGGCAGGGGGCTGGAATGAGCAGTTCTTC.

This clonotype came up a few times. The chain carries TRBV7-2 and TRBJ1-6; a possible D gene is TRBD1 (6 bases). Deletions cut 2 bases from V and 8 bases from J, with 16 bases between. The CDR3 runs to 16 residues. From germline, CDR1 is SGHTA and CDR2 FQGNSA. The CDR3 region is CASSLNRSRGDSPLHF. The CDR3 DNA is TGTGCCAGCAGCTTAAATCGATCTAGGGGGGATTCACCCCTCCACTTT.

This clonotype was seen repeatedly, ten times or more. An end of the junction does not agree with germline; a read error may underlie this. DNA of the CDR3: TGTGCCTGCAGTGGGACTTCCATAAATGAGCAGTTCTTC. It codes for CACSGTSINEQFF. The chain carries TRBV30 and TRBJ2-1; D is perhaps TRBD2 (6 bases). CDR1 and CDR2 (germline): GTSNPN, SVGIG (reference sequence). The CDR3 length is 13 residues.

This clonotype was recorded a few times. The V gene is TRBV4-1, the J gene TRBJ2-1; D is ambiguous. Germline V gives CDR1 MGHRA, CDR2 YSYEKL. The V gene lost 4 bases and the J gene lost 0 bases, with 16 bases spanning the gap. CDR3 length: 17 amino acids. Here the CDR3 DNA reads TGCGCCAGCAGCCCGACACTTAGGACCAGCTCCTACAATGAGCAGTTCTTC. Translation gives CASSPTLRTSSYNEQFF.

The V call is TRBV7-2, the J call TRBJ2-2; the match to TRBD2 covers 7 bases. The CDR3 spans 14 residues. V shed 6 bases and J 5 bases; nucleotides not matched to a gene: 6. Germline V gene sequence: CDR1 SGHTA, CDR2 FQGNSA. The DNA for the CDR3 is TGTGCCAGCAGTGTGGTTAGCGGGACCGGGGAGCTGTTTTTT. It translates to CASSVVSGTGELFF.

The chain couples TRBV27 to TRBJ2-1, with D possibly matching TRBD1 (7 bases). Germline assignment: CDR1 MNHEY and CDR2 SMNVEV (reference sequence). This CDR3 spans 18 amino acids. V was shortened by 2 bases and J by 15 bases, with 32 bases between the two germline ends. CDR3 DNA sequence: TGTGCCAGCAGTTTACCCCCCGGGGGAGAAACCCGCTTAGGGGGCATGTTCTTC. It is translated as CASSLPPGGETRLGGMFF.

The chain joins TRBV5-1 to TRBJ2-2; tentative D call: TRBD1 (5 bases). Trimming stripped 0 bases from V and 6 bases from J, with 9 bases between. The CDR3 loop spans 14 amino acids. CDR1 is SGHRS and CDR2 is YFSETQ in the germline V gene. The CDR3 sequence is CASSLVQGSGELFF. In nucleotides, the CDR3 is TGCGCCAGCAGCTTGGTGCAGGGCTCCGGGGAGCTGTTTTTT.

The chain is built from TRBV5-1 and TRBJ2-1; 9 bases line up with TRBD2. J lost 8 bases, V lost 4 bases, and 10 bases had no gene match. Germline V CDR1 and CDR2: SGHRS, YFSETQ. This CDR3 contains 15 residues. This chain's CDR3 is CASSPTAGGGYEQFF. The CDR3 DNA follows: TGCGCCAGCAGCCCAACTGCGGGAGGGGGCTATGAGCAGTTCTTC.

This chain connects TRBV5-1 to TRBJ2-3, with unresolved D. The V end lost 0 bases, the J end lost 10 bases, and 12 bases lay between the germline ends. Germline V lookup: CDR1 SGHRS, CDR2 YFSETQ. The CDR3 loop spans 13 amino acids. The CDR3 reads CASSLEPTLPQYF. The CDR3 region has the DNA TGCGCCAGCAGCTTGGAACCGACACTGCCGCAGTATTTT.

This clonotype was detected only a few times. The chain joins TRBV9 to TRBJ2-7; TRBD2 might be the D (7 bases). Germline-derived CDR1 and CDR2 are SGDLS and YYNGEE. The V and J ends lost 4 bases and 2 bases respectively, with 19 bases between them. The CDR3 consists of 16 residues. Written as DNA, the CDR3 is TGTGCCAGCAGCCCGAGACCCCGGGGGGCCGCCTACGAGCAGTACTTC. It is translated as CASSPRPRGAAYEQYF. Drawing the rest from reference TRBV9 and TRBJ2-7, the complete variable domain is DSGVTQTPKHLITATGQRVTLRCSPRSGDLSVYWYQQSLDQGLQFLIQYYNGEERAKGNILERFSAQQFPDLHSELNLSSLELGDSALYFCASSPRPRGAAYEQYFGPGTRLTVT.

This sequence joins TRBV12-3 or TRBV12-4 and TRBJ1-3; D uncertain. Deletions cut 3 bases from V and 8 bases from J, with 14 bases between. This CDR3 has 14 amino acids. The CDR3 DNA is TGTGCCAGCAGTTTTGGGCAGTCTAGGTACACCATATATTTT. Protein sequence: CASSFGQSRYTIYF.

V gene TRBV25-1 combines with J gene TRBJ2-5, with no clear D. Germline loops: CDR1 MGHDK, CDR2 SYGVNS. CDR3 length equals 14 residues. Trimming took 6 bases from V and 1 from J, leaving 12 bases between them. The CDR3 protein is CASSAGRFQETQYF. The CDR3 DNA reads as TGTGCCAGCAGCGCCGGACGCTTCCAAGAGACCCAGTACTTC. Together with reference TRBV25-1 and TRBJ2-5, the CDR3 gives the full variable domain: EADIYQTPRYLVIGTGKKITLECSQTMGHDKMYWYQQDPGMELHLIHYSYGVNSTEKGDLSSESTVSRIRTEHFPLTLESARPSHTSQYLCASSAGRFQETQYFGPGTRLLVL.

The V and J genes are TRBV5-4 and TRBJ2-1; D not certain. Germline lookup yields CDR1 SGHNT and CDR2 YYREEE (reference sequence). V was clipped by 0 bases and J by 0 bases, with 10 bases between them. This CDR3 comprises 16 residues. CDR3 protein: CASSLGVVSSYNEQFF. The CDR3 nucleotides read TGTGCCAGCAGCTTGGGGGTAGTAAGCTCCTACAATGAGCAGTTCTTC.

This clonotype showed up just a few times. The chain is built from TRBV7-2 and TRBJ1-1; possible D gene TRBD1, 6 bases. This CDR3 has 15 residues. CDR1 is SGHTA, CDR2 FQGNSA, per germline. Trimming shortened V by 1 base and J by 0 bases, and 9 bases separated the two germline ends. This CDR3 is CASSLGQVMNTEAFF. The CDR3 nucleotides read TGTGCCAGCAGCTTAGGACAGGTGATGAACACTGAAGCTTTCTTT.